The T cell receptor beta chain under discussion was sequenced for a study of shared clonotypes between healthy human individuals. General study points: The study sampled only blood, and tissue repertoires likely differ. The diversity represented, both genetic and in exposure history, was limited by few donors.

Unsorted samples, those not sorted, used approximately 100 million PBMCs for genomic DNA. CDR3 size: 12 residues. Germline loops: CDR1 MNHNS, CDR2 SASEGT. Between the trimmed V and J ends, which lost 6 bases and 5 bases, there was a span of 11 bases. The genomic DNA of each subset was split evenly across several immunoSEQ plates. Produced via immunoSEQ multiplex PCR; TCRdb's table is partial and in-frame only. There are 470,000 or so clones in the sample; approximately 84% occur only once, and 10% to 15% lies in the top ten. Turning to this clone: The antigen remains undetermined.

This TCR was recovered from a woman between 35 and 50 years old in good health. Some clones in this sample may be carry-over from other donors' samples. The chain is built from TRBV6-1 and TRBJ2-7, with D tentatively TRBD1 or TRBD2 (7 bases each). Specimen: PBMCs. The CDR3 spells CASSQGGHEQYF. The CDR3 DNA follows: TGTGCCAGCAGCCAGGGGGGGCACGAGCAGTACTTC.